This T cell receptor (beta chain) appears in the sequencing data of a study of post-analysis software for immune sequencing data. Findings of the study overall: Strong same-batch co-clustering of samples appeared with F measure clustering. There were a few TRBV segments more frequent in patients than controls, and TRBV5-6, TRBV5-1 and TRBV20-1 were among them.

TCR beta cDNA libraries had unique molecular identifiers. Input of about 0.85 to 10 million T cells yielded a few hundred thousand cDNA molecules. TCRdb used MiXCR to reprocess the PCR reads, holding one entry per CDR3 protein. Here the sample spans some 800,000 distinct CDR3 sequences, about 43% being singletons. CDR3 length: 15 amino acids. The germline V gene encodes CDR1 SGHTA and CDR2 FQGNSA. V was pared by 9 bases and J by 2 bases, with 11 bases of the junction left unmatched. The table lists this clonotype with a few counts. Antigen unknown. This sequence joins TRBV7-2 and TRBJ2-3; 7 bases align to TRBD1. The sequencing sample was made of blood. The sequence came from a girl between 5 and 17 years old with multiple sclerosis. The CDR3 nucleotides read TGTGCCAGTGTTTCCGGGACAGCCTACACAGATACGCAGTATTTT. This sequence encodes CASVSGTAYTDTQYF.